Listed here are 31 T cell receptor beta chains from one sample, sequenced in a study of cytomegalovirus exposure and HLA in healthy donors. It was with 60 Vbeta and 13 Jbeta primers that the PCR ran. Produced via immunoSEQ multiplex PCR; TCRdb's table is partial and in-frame only. The sample lists over 25,000 clones, roughly 60% occurring once. Sequences were obtained from PBMCs. These TCRs come from a male donor in good health and CMV-seropositive.

This clone was recorded once. The chain has TRBV9 and TRBJ1-2; D uncertain. The CDR3 has 12 residues. Trimming cost V 3 bases and J 5 bases, with 8 bases left between them. CDR1 is SGDLS, CDR2 YYNGEE, per germline. The CDR3 reads CASSDPRYGYTF. Here the CDR3 DNA reads TGTGCCAGCAGCGACCCTAGGTATGGCTACACCTTC.

The gene calls are TRBV11-1 and TRBJ2-5; 10 bases agree with TRBD2. With 6 bases clipped from V and 5 bases from J, the junction kept 6 bases outside the gene matches. CDR1 is SGHAT, CDR2 FQDESV, per germline (reference sequence). There are 14 residues in the CDR3. CDR3 amino acids: CASSTSGKIETQYF. CDR3 DNA: TGTGCCAGCAGTACTAGCGGGAAGATTGAGACCCAGTACTTC.

This clone was observed a few times. The chain joins TRBV19 to TRBJ1-1; D may be TRBD1 (5 bases). Deletions cut 6 bases from V and 3 bases from J, with 14 bases between. This CDR3 comprises 14 residues. Germline V gene sequence: CDR1 LNHDA, CDR2 SQIVND (reference sequence). CDR3 nucleotides: TGTGCCAGTAGGATCGTCGGAGGGGACACTGAAGCTTTCTTT. Translated: CASRIVGGDTEAFF. The full variable domain, completed using reference TRBV19 and TRBJ1-1, is DGGITQSPKYLFRKEGQNVTLSCEQNLNHDAMYWYRQDPGQGLRLIYYSQIVNDFQKGDIAEGYSVSREKKESFPLTVTSAQKNPTAFYLCASRIVGGDTEAFFGQGTRLTVV.

This clone was seen a few times. V gene TRBV7-6 combines with J gene TRBJ1-1; a weak D match, TRBD1 (5 bases). The germline V gene has CDR1 SGHVS and CDR2 FNYEAQ. Trimming shortened V by 5 bases and J by 2 bases, and 9 bases separated the two germline ends. The CDR3 is 13 residues long. CDR3 coding DNA: TGTGCCAGCAGCCGAGGACAAAACACTGAAGCTTTCTTT. This sequence encodes CASSRGQNTEAFF. Complete variable domain (other parts from reference TRBV7-6 and TRBJ1-1): GAGVSQSPRYKVTKRGQDVALRCDPISGHVSLYWYRQALGQGPEFLTYFNYEAQQDKSGLPNDRFSAERPEGSISTLTIQRTEQRDSAMYRCASSRGQNTEAFFGQGTRLTVV.

This clone was observed at least ten times. This chain joins TRBV11-3 and TRBJ2-2; D perhaps matches TRBD1 (6 bases). CDR1 and CDR2 from the germline V gene are SGHNT and YENEEA. The CDR3 spans 14 residues. The ends were cut back, 7 bases at V and 4 bases at J, with 13 bases in the middle. The CDR3 protein is CASKGQGTTGELFF. The CDR3 region has the DNA TGTGCCAGCAAAGGGCAGGGGACCACCGGGGAGCTGTTTTTT.

The J gene is TRBJ1-4, the V gene TRBV5-1; maybe TRBD1 (6 bases). CDR3 length equals 15 residues. The germline gives CDR1 SGHRS, CDR2 YFSETQ. V lost 4 bases, J lost 5 bases, and 15 bases lay in between. As DNA, the CDR3 is TGCGCCAGCAGCCCCCCAGGACAGCTAAATGAAAAACTGTTTTTT. Translation: CASSPPGQLNEKLFF. Combining the CDR3 with reference TRBV5-1 and TRBJ1-4 gives the whole variable domain KAGVTQTPRYLIKTRGQQVTLSCSPISGHRSVSWYQQTPGQGLQFLFEYFSETQRNKGNFPGRFSGRQFSNSRSEMNVSTLELGDSALYLCASSPPGQLNEKLFFGSGTQLSVL.

The chain links TRBV14 to TRBJ2-2, with 7 bases fitting TRBD1. The CDR3 consists of 15 residues. The J segment lost 5 bases and the V segment lost 4 bases, leaving 7 bases of the junction unmatched. Germline V gene lookup returns CDR1 SGHDN and CDR2 FVKESK. CDR3 nucleotides: TGTGCCAGCAGCCGGGACAGAGGTCGGACCGGGGAGCTGTTTTTT. Amino acid sequence: CASSRDRGRTGELFF.

This clone was recorded a few times. The rearrangement links TRBV27 to TRBJ2-3, with D possibly being TRBD2 (6 bases). CDR1 and CDR2 (germline): MNHEY, SMNVEV (reference sequence). The V and J ends lost 0 bases and 2 bases respectively, with 15 bases between them. The CDR3 loop spans 17 amino acids. CDR3 protein: CASSLSSYGGYTDTQYF. CDR3 nucleotides: TGTGCCAGCAGTTTATCCTCCTATGGGGGGTACACAGATACGCAGTATTTT.

This clone was seen more than once but under ten times. V and J are TRBV7-6 and TRBJ2-5; TRBD1 aligns across 8 bases. CDR3 length equals 17 residues. With 1 base clipped from V and 4 bases from J, the junction kept 11 bases outside the gene matches. CDR1 and CDR2 from the germline V gene are SGHVS and FNYEAQ. CDR3 in amino acids: CASSLDYGQGALETQYF. The CDR3 nucleotides are TGTGCCAGCAGCTTAGATTACGGGCAGGGGGCATTAGAGACCCAGTACTTC.

Only a few counts were recorded for this clone. The chain has TRBV6-6 and TRBJ2-3; perhaps TRBD2 as D (5 bases). This CDR3 has 15 amino acids. With 8 bases removed from V and 2 bases from J, the gap between germline ends came to 17 bases. Germline V lookup: CDR1 MNHNY, CDR2 SVGAGI (reference sequence). The CDR3: CASASPLRDTDTQYF. For the CDR3, the DNA is TGTGCCAGCGCCTCCCCCCTTCGGGACACAGATACGCAGTATTTT.

This clone was seen only a few times. The V call is TRBV10-3, the J call TRBJ1-1, with TRBD1 as a possible D gene (6 bases). The germline CDR1 and CDR2 sequences are ENHRY and SYGVKD. There are 12 residues in the CDR3. Trimming took 2 bases from V and 7 from J, leaving 8 bases between them. The CDR3 sequence: CAISEGGLEAFF. The CDR3 DNA is TGTGCCATCAGTGAGGGGGGCCTTGAAGCTTTCTTT.

This chain uses TRBV5-1 with TRBJ1-1; 8 nucleotides agree with TRBD1. Looked up from germline, CDR1 is SGHRS and CDR2 is YFSETQ. The CDR3 length is 16 residues. V was clipped by 5 bases and J by 5 bases; unmatched bases: 14. CDR3 amino acids: CASRRVSTGDGTEAFF. DNA for the CDR3: TGCGCCAGCAGGCGTGTTTCGACAGGGGATGGGACTGAAGCTTTCTTT.

The chain uses TRBV30 and TRBJ2-3; 11 bases line up with TRBD2. Losses at the gene ends were 1 base for V and 4 bases for J; bases not matched to a gene: 7. The length of the CDR3 is 16 residues. CDR1 GTSNPN and CDR2 SVGIG come from the germline V gene (reference sequence). The CDR3 bases are TGTGCCTGGAGTGGGCGGCTAGCGGGAGGAGCAGATACGCAGTATTTT. It codes for CAWSGRLAGGADTQYF.

The chain joins TRBV5-1 to TRBJ2-2, with 9 bases matching TRBD2. The germline V gene encodes CDR1 SGHRS and CDR2 YFSETQ. The length of the CDR3 is 15 residues. The V and J ends lost 2 bases and 3 bases, in that order; junction bases with no gene match: 2. The chain's CDR3 is CASSFTSGHTGELFF. The CDR3 nucleotides read TGCGCCAGCAGCTTTACTAGCGGGCACACCGGGGAGCTGTTTTTT.

This clone was found once. The chain couples TRBV15 to TRBJ1-1, with D perhaps matching TRBD1 (6 bases). CDR1 is LNHNV and CDR2 is YYDKDF in the germline V gene (reference sequence). This CDR3 spans 15 amino acids. The V end was cut by 1 base, the J end by 5 bases, with 14 bases between. The CDR3 sequence is CATSRASGGGTEAFF. The CDR3 nucleotides read TGTGCCACCAGCAGAGCATCGGGGGGCGGGACTGAAGCTTTCTTT. The whole variable domain, remainder taken from reference TRBV15 and TRBJ1-1, is DAMVIQNPRYQVTQFGKPVTLSCSQTLNHNVMYWYQQKSSQAPKLLFHYYDKDFNNEADTPDNFQSRRPNTSFCFLDIRSPGLGDTAMYLCATSRASGGGTEAFFGQGTRLTVV.

This clone was counted a few times. The CDR3 protein is CASSYSSSERGKLFF. The DNA for the CDR3 is TGTGCCAGCAGTTACTCGAGCTCCGAGAGAGGAAAACTGTTTTTT. V usage is TRBV6-6 and J usage is TRBJ1-4, with D unclear. Germline V CDR1 and CDR2: MNHNY, SVGAGI (reference sequence). The CDR3 loop spans 15 amino acids. V lost 0 bases and J lost 10, with 15 bases in between.

This clone was recorded a few times. A far larger clone differs by one base, so this is likely a read error. Other DNA sequences in the same sample also yield this CDR3. This chain joins TRBV5-1 and TRBJ1-2; D call uncertain. The CDR3 loop spans 15 amino acids. Trimming removed 0 bases from V and 1 base from J, with 10 bases in between. CDR1 is SGHRS, CDR2 YFSETQ, per germline. The CDR3 bases are TGCGCCAGCAGCTTGGCTCCAGGACTTAACTATGGCTACACCTTC. Translation: CASSLAPGLNYGYTF. Together with reference TRBV5-1 and TRBJ1-2, the CDR3 gives the full variable domain: KAGVTQTPRYLIKTRGQQVTLSCSPISGHRSVSWYQQTPGQGLQFLFEYFSETQRNKGNFPGRFSGRQFSNSRSEMNVSTLELGDSALYLCASSLAPGLNYGYTFGSGTRLTVV.

J is TRBJ2-3 and V is TRBV30, with 10 bases fitting TRBD1. CDR1 is GTSNPN, CDR2 SVGIG, per germline (reference sequence). This CDR3 contains 14 residues. The trim removed 5 bases at V and 1 base at J, leaving 3 bases unmatched. DNA for the CDR3: TGTGCCTGGGGACAGGGGGGCGGCACAGATACGCAGTATTTT. It specifies CAWGQGGGTDTQYF.

This rearrangement joins TRBV5-1 to TRBJ2-1; 8 nucleotides agree with TRBD2. J was trimmed by 2 bases and V by 5 bases; bases with no gene match: 9. Germline V CDR1 and CDR2: SGHRS, YFSETQ. The CDR3 is 16 amino acids. The CDR3 is CASSLSGKFPYNEQFF. CDR3 sequence (DNA): TGCGCCAGCAGTCTTAGCGGGAAGTTCCCCTACAATGAGCAGTTCTTC.

The chain carries TRBV18 and TRBJ2-5, with TRBD1 as a possible D gene (6 bases). Per the germline V gene, CDR1 is KGHSH and CDR2 is LQKENI. Trimming stripped 1 base from V and 4 bases from J, with 13 bases between. CDR3 length equals 15 residues. CDR3 DNA: TGTGCCAGCTCACCACAGGGGTCCAGGGGAGAGACCCAGTACTTC. Protein product: CASSPQGSRGETQYF.

This clone was counted between two and nine times. The chain joins TRBV19 to TRBJ2-7; D gene unclear. This CDR3 is 14 amino acids long. V was clipped by 7 bases and J by 0 bases, with 13 bases between them. CDR1 is LNHDA and CDR2 is SQIVND in the germline V gene (reference sequence). CDR3 bases: TGTGCCAGTAAGGCGGCCGTCAGCTCCTACGAGCAGTACTTC. Residues: CASKAAVSSYEQYF.

Of note for this clone: A junction boundary mismatches the germline segment, possibly from a read error. This sequence joins TRBV7-7 and TRBJ2-1, with TRBD2 matching over 10 bases. This CDR3 has 16 amino acids. Germline V gene lookup returns CDR1 SSHAT and CDR2 FNYEAQ (reference sequence). The CDR3 protein is CASSYSLAGPYNEQFF. CDR3 nucleotides: TGTGCTAGCAGCTACTCACTAGCGGGACCCTACAATGAGCAGTTCTTC.

The chain combines TRBV9 with TRBJ2-1, with a weak D call TRBD1 (6 bases). The ends were cut back, 2 bases at V and 6 bases at J, with 9 bases in the middle. Germline V CDR1 and CDR2: SGDLS, YYNGEE. There are 13 residues in the CDR3. This CDR3 reads CASSVGQTNEQFF. The CDR3 DNA reads TGTGCCAGCAGCGTTGGACAGACCAATGAGCAGTTCTTC.

The chain uses TRBV5-6 and TRBJ2-7, with D maybe TRBD2 (5 bases). With 6 bases removed from V and 0 bases from J, the gap between germline ends came to 13 bases. The CDR3 extends over 14 amino acids. Germline V gene lookup returns CDR1 SGHDT and CDR2 YYEEEE. In DNA form, the CDR3 reads TGTGCCAGCACCTCTCCGACTACCTCCTACGAGCAGTACTTC. Protein sequence: CASTSPTTSYEQYF.

The V call is TRBV27, the J call TRBJ1-2, with TRBD1 identical over 11 bases. This CDR3 region has 14 residues. Germline loops: CDR1 MNHEY, CDR2 SMNVEV (reference sequence). The trim removed 2 bases at V and 7 bases at J, leaving 3 bases unmatched. The CDR3 loop reads CASSLQGTGGGYTF. CDR3 coding DNA: TGTGCCAGCAGTTTACAAGGGACAGGGGGTGGCTACACCTTC.

The chain couples TRBV9 to TRBJ2-7; TRBD2 agrees at 10 bases. CDR3 length equals 16 residues. V gave up 0 bases and J gave up 7 bases; unmatched junction bases: 10. Looked up from germline, CDR1 is SGDLS and CDR2 is YYNGEE. CDR3 bases: TGTGCCAGCAGCGTAGACCCTAGCGGGAGACCGGGGGAGCAGTACTTC. The encoded protein is CASSVDPSGRPGEQYF.

In this sample, this clone turned up a few times. The rearrangement uses TRBV6-1 and TRBJ1-3; D gene uncertain. Germline CDR1 MNHNS, CDR2 SASEGT. The CDR3 has 15 amino acids. Trimming left V 3 bases short and J 1 base short, with 10 bases between. CDR3 residues: CASSDKRTSGNTIYF. CDR3 nucleotides: TGTGCCAGCAGTGATAAAAGGACTTCTGGAAACACCATATATTTT.

V usage is TRBV10-2 and J usage is TRBJ1-2; 10 bases fit TRBD1. The CDR3 is made up of 12 amino acids. Germline V lookup: CDR1 WSHSY, CDR2 SAAADI. V shed 9 bases, J shed 7 bases, and the junction held 5 bases outside the gene matches. The CDR3 loop reads CARGQGSFGYTF. The CDR3, as DNA: TGCGCCAGGGGACAGGGGTCCTTTGGCTACACCTTC.

CDR3 sequence (DNA): TGTGCCAGCAGTTACCTAGGGAGGGCTGAAGCTTTCTTT. This codes for CASSYLGRAEAFF. The rearrangement uses TRBV6-5 and TRBJ1-1; no clear D. V was clipped by 2 bases and J by 6 bases, with 10 bases between them. This CDR3 region has 13 residues. The germline V gene encodes CDR1 MNHEY and CDR2 SVGAGI.

This clone has a single count. CDR3 amino acids: CASSITSGYNEQFF. For the CDR3, the DNA is TGTGCCAGTAGTATAACTAGCGGATACAATGAGCAGTTCTTC. The chain joins TRBV19 to TRBJ2-1, with TRBD2 matching over 8 bases. Trimming at V came to 2 bases and at J to 4 bases, leaving 1 base not matched to a gene. From germline, CDR1 is LNHDA and CDR2 SQIVND (reference sequence). This CDR3 spans 14 amino acids.

V usage is TRBV27 and J usage is TRBJ1-1; no clear D gene. V lost 3 bases, J lost 2 bases, and 16 bases lay in between. This CDR3 is built from 16 residues. Germline V CDR1 and CDR2: MNHEY, SMNVEV (reference sequence). The CDR3 sequence: CASSFGTGSFNTEAFF. CDR3 bases: TGTGCCAGCAGTTTTGGCACCGGGAGCTTCAACACTGAAGCTTTCTTT.